This is a list of T cell receptor beta chains from one sample in a study of CD4 T cells in relation to SARS-CoV-2 and coronaviruses. TCRdb's copy holds only in-frame clones and misses some; the assay was immunoSEQ multiplex PCR. The table includes about 64,000 clones, around 93% detected once. The material sequenced was naive CD4+ T cells from PBMCs. These receptors all come from a human donor in good health. The CDR3 runs from the conserved cysteine through the conserved F or W. The order of the fields is D gene, clone size, V gene, J gene, CDR3 protein, CDR3 DNA. A D gene is named only where the DNA matches it firmly. Clone size is given for some rows only: seen once, a few or many times, or a class if the clone is expanded.

D gene: TRBD1; clone size: -; V gene: TRBV11-3; J gene: TRBJ2-7; CDR3 protein: CASSLGQGAEQYF; CDR3 DNA: TGTGCCAGCAGCTTGGGACAGGGTGCCGAGCAGTACTTC
D gene: -; clone size: -; V gene: TRBV9; J gene: TRBJ1-4; CDR3 protein: CASSPWKLFF; CDR3 DNA: TGTGCCAGCAGCCCGTGGAAACTGTTTTTT
D gene: -; clone size: -; V gene: TRBV24-1; J gene: TRBJ2-3; CDR3 protein: CATSDLSRFVDTQYF; CDR3 DNA: TGTGCCACCAGTGATTTGTCTAGATTTGTAGATACGCAGTATTTT
D gene: -; clone size: once; V gene: TRBV28; J gene: TRBJ1-5; CDR3 protein: CASNSQGLANQPQHF; CDR3 DNA: TGTGCCAGCAACTCACAGGGACTAGCTAATCAGCCCCAGCATTTT
D gene: -; clone size: -; V gene: TRBV30; J gene: TRBJ1-6; CDR3 protein: CAWSGAAISSYNSPLHF; CDR3 DNA: TGTGCCTGGAGTGGGGCGGCAATAAGCTCCTATAATTCACCCCTCCACTTT
D gene: TRBD2; clone size: -; V gene: TRBV6-5; J gene: TRBJ2-3; CDR3 protein: CASSGTSGRGYTQYF; CDR3 DNA: TGTGCCAGCAGCGGGACTAGCGGGAGGGGATATACGCAGTATTTT
D gene: -; clone size: -; V gene: TRBV7-9; J gene: TRBJ1-2; CDR3 protein: CASSFAPPEGYTF; CDR3 DNA: TGTGCCAGCAGCTTTGCCCCCCCGGAAGGCTACACCTTC
D gene: TRBD1; clone size: -; V gene: TRBV28; J gene: TRBJ1-2; CDR3 protein: CASSNPGQGLYGYTF; CDR3 DNA: TGTGCCAGCAGCAACCCGGGACAGGGGCTTTATGGCTACACCTTC
D gene: -; clone size: once; V gene: TRBV3-1/TRBV3-2; J gene: TRBJ1-1; CDR3 protein: CASSQGWATEAFF; CDR3 DNA: TGTGCCAGCAGCCAAGGATGGGCCACTGAAGCTTTCTTT
D gene: -; clone size: -; V gene: TRBV28; J gene: TRBJ1-2; CDR3 protein: CASSFKGGGGYGYTF; CDR3 DNA: TGTGCCAGCAGTTTCAAGGGGGGAGGGGGCTATGGCTACACCTTC
D gene: TRBD1; clone size: -; V gene: TRBV27; J gene: TRBJ2-7; CDR3 protein: CASSLEGQGVYEQYF; CDR3 DNA: TGTGCCAGCAGTTTAGAGGGACAGGGGGTCTACGAGCAGTACTTC
D gene: -; clone size: once; V gene: TRBV5-4; J gene: TRBJ2-7; CDR3 protein: CASSLASTPPYEQYF; CDR3 DNA: TGTGCCAGCAGCTTGGCGTCCACCCCCCCCTACGAGCAGTACTTC
D gene: TRBD2; clone size: -; V gene: TRBV5-5; J gene: TRBJ2-5; CDR3 protein: CASSLGAGVVETQYF; CDR3 DNA: TGTGCCAGCAGCTTGGGGGCGGGAGTAGTGGAGACCCAGTACTTC
D gene: TRBD1; clone size: -; V gene: TRBV28; J gene: TRBJ1-6; CDR3 protein: CASIGGFRDSHSPLHF; CDR3 DNA: TGTGCCAGCATAGGGGGGTTTCGGGACAGCCATTCACCCCTCCACTTT
D gene: TRBD1; clone size: -; V gene: TRBV5-1; J gene: TRBJ2-7; CDR3 protein: CASSLAFETGLSEQYF; CDR3 DNA: TGCGCCAGCAGCTTGGCCTTCGAGACAGGGTTAAGCGAGCAGTACTTC
D gene: TRBD1; clone size: -; V gene: TRBV4-1; J gene: TRBJ2-7; CDR3 protein: CASRHRDRDTYEQYF; CDR3 DNA: TGCGCCAGCAGGCACCGGGACAGAGATACCTACGAGCAGTACTTC